A selection of T cell receptor beta chains follows, all from one sample in a study of T cells in Graves' hyperthyroidism and ophthalmopathy. Each CDR3 protein is one row after TCRdb ran MiXCR on the multiplex PCR reads. This sample yields roughly 350,000 distinct CDR3 sequences, of which over 11% are seen a single time; around 25% belongs to the top ten. Material: blood. These receptor sequences come from a woman in her twenties or thirties with Graves' hyperthyroidism. Each CDR3 is given with its conserved first and last residue. A D gene is named only where the DNA matches it firmly. Where a row states a size, it is once, few, many or the class of an expanded clone; other rows omit it.

>TRBV15|few|TRBJ2-5|.
CATSRGAGPTETQYF
TGTGCCACCAGCAGAGGGGCGGGTCCAACGGAGACCCAGTACTTC
>TRBV2|.|TRBJ2-3|.
CASRPSRGADTQYF
TGTGCCAGCAGGCCCAGTAGAGGGGCAGATACGCAGTATTTT
>TRBV9|.|TRBJ1-5|TRBD1
CASSVEAGGLNQPQHF
TGTGCCAGCAGCGTAGAGGCAGGGGGCCTTAATCAGCCCCAGCATTTT
>TRBV3-1|many|TRBJ1-6|.
CASSPTERGVNSPLHF
TGTGCCAGCAGCCCGACGGAGAGAGGGGTTAATTCACCCCTCCACTTT
>TRBV28|.|TRBJ2-1|TRBD1
CASIGQGGYNEQFF
TGTGCCAGCATAGGACAGGGTGGCTACAATGAGCAGTTCTTC
>TRBV5-5|many|TRBJ2-7|TRBD1
CASSFQDRFLSYEQYF
TGTGCCAGCAGCTTTCAGGACAGGTTCCTCTCCTACGAGCAGTACTTC
>TRBV7-9|many|TRBJ1-1|.
CASSRGGGGGATEAFF
TGTGCCAGCAGCAGAGGGGGTGGCGGGGGCGCCACTGAAGCTTTCTTT
>TRBV20-1|.|TRBJ1-5|.
CSANPTGGLDQPQHF
TGCAGTGCTAACCCTACGGGGGGGCTAGATCAGCCCCAGCATTTT
>TRBV6-1|.|TRBJ2-5|.
CASRPLTGYQETQYF
TGTGCCAGCAGACCTTTGACGGGTTACCAAGAGACCCAGTACTTC
>TRBV6-1|many|TRBJ2-7|.
CASSPPTAYEQYF
TGTGCCAGCAGTCCACCCACCGCTTACGAGCAGTACTTC
>TRBV6-6|few|TRBJ1-1|.
CASSYGGEAFF
TGTGCCAGCAGTTACGGTGGGGAAGCTTTCTTT
>TRBV2|many|TRBJ1-5|.
CASSETGTNQPQHF
TGTGCCAGCAGTGAAACAGGAACGAATCAGCCCCAGCATTTT
>TRBV7-8|many|TRBJ2-5|TRBD1
CASSLPRTGLKTQYF
TGTGCCAGCAGCTTACCCCGGACAGGGCTAAAGACCCAGTACTTC
>TRBV24-1|many|TRBJ2-7|.
CATSDPTSSPYEQYF
TGTGCCACCAGTGACCCTACTAGTTCCCCCTACGAGCAGTACTTC
>TRBV20-1|many|TRBJ2-7|.
CSARDEAHSYEQYF
TGCAGTGCTAGAGACGAGGCGCACTCCTACGAGCAGTACTTC
>TRBV15|few|TRBJ2-6|.
CATSRERTDSGANVLAF
TGTGCCACCAGCAGAGAAAGAACAGACTCTGGGGCCAACGTCCTGGCTTTC
>TRBV5-5|.|TRBJ1-1|.
CASRTLMTLNTEAFF
TGTGCCAGCAGGACACTAATGACCCTTAACACTGAAGCTTTCTTT